The source of this TCR beta chain is a study of cytomegalovirus exposure and HLA in healthy donors. Study-level information: The use of the same platform for the approximately 130 validation repertoires and the 650 to 850 first-cohort repertoires was reported by a later analysis.

Germline CDR1 is SGHRS and CDR2 is YFSETQ. This CDR3 contains 17 residues. After removal of 0 bases from V and 2 bases from J, the junction contained 7 bases not matched to a gene. Sequencing was performed with immunoSEQ multiplex PCR; in TCRdb, only in-frame clones are kept and a portion is missing. Among fewer than 200,000 clones, 90% to 97% were seen once, and the ten largest hold approximately 0.97%. Study-level results: Specificity of three CMV-associated chains for CMV antigens was verified in vitro.

Comment on this clone: The target antigen is unknown.

Sequenced: PBMCs. The source of this sequence is a woman aged 18-29 years in good health and CMV-seronegative. The chain recombines TRBV5-1 with TRBJ2-3, with TRBD2 identical over 9 bases. Written as DNA, the CDR3 is TGCGCCAGCAGCTTGGGAGCGGGGGGCTCGTTCACAGATACGCAGTATTTT. Protein sequence: CASSLGAGGSFTDTQYF.